The rows below give T cell receptor beta chains drawn from one sample of a study of T-cell memory formation after mild COVID-19. MiXCR, applied by TCRdb to the 5' RACE reads, yields one record per CDR3 protein. The sample shows 350,000 to 450,000 distinct CDR3 sequences, 28% of them seen only once. Sequencing input: PBMCs or a T cell subset sorted from them (not recorded which). Receptor source: an adult woman who had mild COVID-19 (a few samples of this study predate the infection). Cell type and time point are not known. The CDR3 runs from the conserved cysteine through the conserved F or W. The D gene is left open where the match is weak. Some rows mark clone size as missing; the rest say once, few, many or name a class of expanded clone.

CASSHPPGTEGTGELFF	TGCGCCAGCAGCCATCCTCCCGGGACAGAGGGCACCGGGGAGCTGTTTTTT	TRBJ2-2	TRBD1	.	TRBV4-1
CASSEQGIFEAFF	TGTGCCAGCAGCGAACAGGGGATATTCGAAGCTTTCTTT	TRBJ1-1	TRBD1	.	TRBV2
CASSLFGDEQYF	TGTGCCAGCAGCTTGTTTGGGGACGAGCAGTACTTC	TRBJ2-7	.	few	TRBV5-6
CAISDTTGAQETQYF	TGTGCCATCAGTGATACAACCGGGGCCCAAGAGACCCAGTACTTC	TRBJ2-5	.	.	TRBV10-3
CSARDSANQPQHF	TGCAGTGCTAGAGATTCGGCTAATCAGCCCCAGCATTTT	TRBJ1-5	.	.	TRBV20-1
CSARVAGAFNEQFF	TGCAGTGCTAGAGTAGCGGGGGCTTTCAATGAGCAGTTCTTC	TRBJ2-1	TRBD2	few	TRBV20-1
CASSVESTGIGLFF	TGTGCCAGCAGCGTAGAAAGTACCGGTATTGGACTGTTTTTT	TRBJ1-4	.	.	TRBV9
CATGPGQGILVELFF	TGTGCCACAGGCCCTGGACAGGGGATACTCGTGGAGCTGTTTTTT	TRBJ2-2	TRBD1	.	TRBV24-1
CASSAGTNNQPQHF	TGTGCCAGCAGTGCCGGGACAAATAATCAGCCCCAGCATTTT	TRBJ1-5	.	few	TRBV2
CSARDRIRGKYF	TGCAGTGCTAGAGATCGGATCCGGGGGAAGTACTTC	TRBJ2-7	.	.	TRBV20-1
CSAQFGPALRDTQYF	TGCAGTGCCCAGTTTGGGCCGGCGTTGAGAGATACGCAGTATTTT	TRBJ2-3	.	.	TRBV20-1
CSARDEGTGDYGYTF	TGCAGTGCTAGAGATGAGGGGACAGGGGACTATGGCTACACCTTC	TRBJ1-2	TRBD1	.	TRBV20-1
CASATTVSGTQYF	TGTGCCTCCGCAACGACGGTGAGCGGAACCCAGTACTTC	TRBJ2-5	.	.	TRBV24-1
CASSPLGRNSPLHF	TGTGCCAGCAGCCCCTTAGGGCGGAATTCACCCCTCCACTTT	TRBJ1-6	.	few	TRBV9
CASSLRVTYEQYF	TGTGCCAGCAGTCTCAGGGTCACCTACGAGCAGTACTTC	TRBJ2-7	.	.	TRBV2
CASSQEQGLEAFF	TGCGCCAGCAGCCAAGAGCAGGGTCTCGAAGCTTTCTTT	TRBJ1-1	.	few	TRBV4-3
CASSWATGGDGYTF	TGCGCCAGCAGCTGGGCGACAGGTGGGGATGGCTACACCTTC	TRBJ1-2	.	few	TRBV5-1
CASSFGGQPNQPQHF	TGTGCCTCCTCCTTTGGGGGACAGCCAAATCAGCCCCAGCATTTT	TRBJ1-5	TRBD1	.	TRBV12-3/TRBV12-4
CASSHRGPDTQYF	TGTGCCAGCAGCCACAGGGGTCCAGATACGCAGTATTTT	TRBJ2-3	TRBD1	.	TRBV7-9
CASSRQGGWETQYF	TGTGCCAGCAGCCGTCAGGGTGGTTGGGAGACCCAGTACTTC	TRBJ2-5	.	.	TRBV7-2
CASSLSRFPYEQYF	TGTGCCAGCAGCCTCTCGCGGTTCCCCTACGAGCAGTACTTC	TRBJ2-7	.	few	TRBV3-1
CASRRGQGGSYEQYF	TGTGCCAGCAGGCGAGGACAGGGGGGATCCTACGAGCAGTACTTC	TRBJ2-7	TRBD1	few	TRBV5-5
CASSLEVTGGTGELFF	TGTGCCAGCAGTTTAGAGGTGACAGGGGGCACCGGGGAGCTGTTTTTT	TRBJ2-2	TRBD1	few	TRBV12-3/TRBV12-4
CASSLRQGSLRANVLTF	TGTGCCAGCAGCCTTAGACAGGGCAGTTTACGGGCCAACGTCCTGACTTTC	TRBJ2-6	TRBD1	few	TRBV6-2/TRBV6-3
CSVVRAGYNEQFF	TGCAGCGTTGTAAGGGCGGGTTACAATGAGCAGTTCTTC	TRBJ2-1	.	.	TRBV29-1
CASSDSASSYNEQFF	TGTGCCAGCAGTGACTCGGCTAGCTCCTACAATGAGCAGTTCTTC	TRBJ2-1	.	.	TRBV6-4
CASTLSGGTYEQYF	TGTGCCAGCACCCTGAGCGGGGGGACTTACGAGCAGTACTTC	TRBJ2-7	TRBD2	few	TRBV5-6
CASRPPGGEQYF	TGTGCCTCACGCCCCCCAGGGGGCGAGCAGTACTTC	TRBJ2-7	TRBD1	once	TRBV7-8
CASSLGILYGYTF	TGTGCCAGCAGCTTGGGAATCCTCTATGGCTACACCTTC	TRBJ1-2	.	.	TRBV5-5
CASRLGGEWNTGELFF	TGTGCCAGCAGGCTGGGGGGGGAATGGAACACCGGGGAGCTGTTTTTT	TRBJ2-2	TRBD2	few	TRBV12-3/TRBV12-4
CSVTGGQNFTDTQYF	TGCAGCGTTACGGGGGGACAGAATTTCACAGATACGCAGTATTTT	TRBJ2-3	.	.	TRBV29-1
CASSYSGGQGTQYF	TGTGCCAGCAGTTACTCTGGGGGGCAGGGGACCCAGTACTTC	TRBJ2-5	.	.	TRBV6-6
CASRDFQETQYF	TGTGCCAGCCGGGACTTCCAAGAGACCCAGTACTTC	TRBJ2-5	.	few	TRBV3-1
CSARDLGRANYEQYF	TGCAGTGCTAGAGATTTGGGCAGGGCAAACTACGAGCAGTACTTC	TRBJ2-7	.	.	TRBV20-1
CASSPSPGKEQFF	TGTGCCAGCAGCCCCAGTCCTGGGAAAGAGCAGTTCTTC	TRBJ2-1	.	.	TRBV7-6
CASSWGVEAETQYF	TGTGCCAGCAGTTGGGGGGTAGAAGCCGAGACCCAGTACTTC	TRBJ2-5	.	few	TRBV6-5
CSARGYDEQFF	TGCAGTGCCAGGGGGTATGATGAGCAGTTCTTC	TRBJ2-1	TRBD1	.	TRBV20-1
CASSLASTSGGLGEQFF	TGTGCCAGCAGCTTAGCGAGTACTAGCGGGGGTCTTGGGGAGCAGTTCTTC	TRBJ2-1	TRBD2	.	TRBV7-2
CASSGSHRGWGYNEQFF	TGTGCCAGCAGTGGTTCGCACAGGGGCTGGGGTTACAATGAGCAGTTCTTC	TRBJ2-1	TRBD1	.	TRBV2
CASTPTSGRPPDTQYF	TGTGCCAGTACCCCTACTAGCGGGAGGCCCCCAGATACGCAGTATTTT	TRBJ2-3	TRBD2	.	TRBV19
CAISQPRGEAFF	TGTGCCATCAGTCAACCCCGAGGGGAAGCTTTCTTT	TRBJ1-1	.	.	TRBV10-3
CATSDGHPRKPQHF	TGTGCCACCAGTGATGGACACCCTAGGAAGCCCCAGCATTTT	TRBJ1-5	.	few	TRBV24-1
CSARTPTVEQYF	TGCAGTGCTAGGACCCCCACGGTCGAGCAGTACTTC	TRBJ2-7	.	few	TRBV20-1
CASSRPGQAIDGIYYEQYF	TGTGCCAGCAGCCGGCCGGGACAGGCGATCGACGGCATCTACTACGAGCAGTACTTC	TRBJ2-7	TRBD1	.	TRBV7-3
CASSPGPTDNEKLFF	TGCGCCAGCAGCCCCGGACCTACGGACAATGAAAAACTGTTTTTT	TRBJ1-4	.	.	TRBV5-1
CSAPAWTGGSDTQYF	TGCAGTGCCCCAGCCTGGACAGGGGGCTCAGATACGCAGTATTTT	TRBJ2-3	TRBD1	.	TRBV20-1
CASSFHGTLEKGAYF	TGTGCCAGCAGTTTTCACGGGACTTTGGAGAAGGGGGCGTACTTC	TRBJ2-7	.	few	TRBV6-2/TRBV6-3
CSASGLGLPNTEAFF	TGCAGTGCTAGCGGCTTGGGCCTCCCGAACACTGAAGCTTTCTTT	TRBJ1-1	.	.	TRBV20-1
CASSLARTGYGYTF	TGTGCCAGCAGTTTAGCCCGGACAGGCTATGGCTACACCTTC	TRBJ1-2	TRBD1	few	TRBV12-3/TRBV12-4
CASSLTRQYEQYF	TGTGCCAGCAGCTTAACGCGTCAGTACGAGCAGTACTTC	TRBJ2-7	.	.	TRBV11-1
CATSRGGAQESEQYF	TGTGCCACCAGCAGAGGGGGGGCGCAGGAGTCCGAGCAGTACTTC	TRBJ2-7	.	few	TRBV15
CASSLAGGPVRETQYF	TGTGCCAGCAGCCTAGCGGGAGGGCCGGTCCGAGAGACCCAGTACTTC	TRBJ2-5	TRBD2	.	TRBV3-1
CASSQIDRGYTGELFF	TGCGCCAGCAGCCAAATAGACAGGGGATACACCGGGGAGCTGTTTTTT	TRBJ2-2	TRBD1	.	TRBV4-3
CASSEPGTPGDVAQYF	TGTGCCAGCAGCGAACCCGGGACCCCAGGGGACGTGGCGCAGTATTTT	TRBJ2-3	.	few	TRBV7-8
CASSFRGRVNEQFF	TGTGCCAGCAGCTTCAGGGGGCGGGTCAATGAGCAGTTCTTC	TRBJ2-1	TRBD1	.	TRBV7-3
CSARDLGGSNQPQHF	TGCAGTGCTAGAGATCTTGGGGGTTCCAATCAGCCCCAGCATTTT	TRBJ1-5	.	many	TRBV20-1